Here is one T cell receptor beta chain with its context. This entry comes from a study of T cell changes during pregnancy in multiple sclerosis. Here immunoSEQ multiplex PCR was the method, and the copy in TCRdb shows in-frame clones only, minus some. The sample includes about 44,000 clones, approximately 96% of them seen just once. CDR1 and CDR2 (germline): SQVTM, ANQGSEA. CDR3 length: 16 amino acids. The V segment lost 4 bases and the J segment 3 bases; nucleotides outside the gene matches: 11. The chain joins TRBV29-1 to TRBJ2-7, with TRBD2 identical over 11 bases. This clonotype originated in a female donor with multiple sclerosis, enrolled in a pregnancy study. Material: peripheral blood, obtained in the second trimester of pregnancy. The CDR3 DNA sequence: TGCAGCGTTGGCCCCGGAACTAGCGGGAGACACTACGAGCAGTACTTC. This codes for CSVGPGTSGRHYEQYF.